Presented here are 10 T cell receptor beta chains from one specimen sequenced in a study of cytomegalovirus exposure and HLA in healthy donors. Both 60 Vbeta primers and 13 Jbeta primers went into the PCR. The protocol was immunoSEQ multiplex PCR, while the TCRdb copy is restricted to in-frame clones and leaves out a portion. The sample lists approximately 120,000 clones; 77% were seen once. Source material: PBMCs. The receptors originated from a woman in her thirties or forties in good health and CMV-seropositive.

Written as DNA, the CDR3 is TGTGCCAGCAGCTTAGAGGGGAGCGGGAGAATACGGACCCAGTACTTC. It specifies CASSLEGSGRIRTQYF. The chain has TRBV7-2 and TRBJ2-5; 8 bases are a match to TRBD2. CDR1 is SGHTA, CDR2 FQGNSA, per germline. The trim removed 1 base at V and 7 bases at J, leaving 11 bases unmatched. This CDR3 is built from 16 residues.

The chain uses TRBV4-1 and TRBJ2-7; D possibly corresponds to TRBD2 (5 bases). The V end lost 2 bases, the J end lost 2 bases, and 16 bases lay between the germline ends. Germline V CDR1 and CDR2: MGHRA, YSYEKL. The CDR3 runs 16 residues. In nucleotides, the CDR3 is TGCGCCAGCAGCCAACCTGGGTCCCTAGCCCCCTACGAGCAGTACTTC. Its protein product is CASSQPGSLAPYEQYF.

J is TRBJ2-7 and V is TRBV6-5; the D gene is possibly TRBD2 (7 bases). Trimming shortened V by 0 bases and J by 4 bases, and 16 bases separated the two germline ends. CDR3 length: 16 residues. Germline assignment: CDR1 MNHEY and CDR2 SVGAGI. The CDR3 sequence is CASSYSGGAVGYEQYF. Written as DNA, the CDR3 is TGTGCCAGCAGTTACTCAGGGGGGGCAGTGGGATACGAGCAGTACTTC.

The rearrangement links TRBV4-1 to TRBJ2-1; tentatively, D is TRBD1 (5 bases). The germline V gene encodes CDR1 MGHRA and CDR2 YSYEKL. V gave up 0 bases and J gave up 1 base, with 7 bases separating them. This CDR3 spans 15 amino acids. CDR3 bases: TGCGCCAGCAGCCAAGAGCCAGGGTCCTACAATGAGCAGTTCTTC. Amino acids: CASSQEPGSYNEQFF.

The rearrangement links TRBV5-1 to TRBJ2-7; possible D gene TRBD2, 5 bases. V gave up 4 bases and J gave up 0 bases, with 17 bases separating them. This CDR3 spans 16 amino acids. Germline CDR1 reads SGHRS; CDR2 reads YFSETQ. CDR3 coding DNA: TGCGCCAGCAGCCGTCACGGACGGGATAGCTCCTACGAGCAGTACTTC. This sequence encodes CASSRHGRDSSYEQYF.

This clone was seen only a few times. The rearrangement uses TRBV11-2 and TRBJ2-5, with 8 bases identical to TRBD1. Trimming at V came to 3 bases and at J to 4 bases, leaving 10 bases not matched to a gene. In germline, CDR1 is SGHAT, CDR2 FQNNGV. CDR3 length: 16 amino acids. The CDR3: CASSFLRGPSVETQYF. The DNA of the CDR3 is TGTGCCAGCAGCTTTCTCAGGGGGCCCTCTGTAGAGACCCAGTACTTC.

Comments on this clone: The junction does not match germline at one end; this may be a read error. This chain uses TRBV7-9 with TRBJ2-7; 8 bases agree with TRBD1. Germline V gene data show CDR1 as SEHNR and CDR2 as FQNEAQ (reference sequence). The CDR3 runs 12 residues. CDR3 in amino acids: CASSLGPGQGDF. CDR3 DNA: TGTGCCAGCAGCTTAGGTCCCGGACAGGGTGACTTC.

The CDR3 nucleotides read TGTGCCAGCAGCTTATTAGCGGGAGGGACCGGGGAGCTGTTTTTT. It specifies CASSLLAGGTGELFF. The V gene is TRBV11-2, the J gene TRBJ2-2, with 11 nucleotides matching TRBD2. The V segment lost 2 bases and the J segment 5 bases; nucleotides outside the gene matches: 1. Germline V CDR1 and CDR2: SGHAT, FQNNGV. This CDR3 is 15 amino acids long.

V usage is TRBV19 and J usage is TRBJ2-3; 10 bases line up with TRBD2. The CDR3 totals 14 residues. The V gene's germline CDR1 is LNHDA and CDR2 SQIVND (reference sequence). V gave up 7 bases and J gave up 3 bases; unmatched junction bases: 4. The CDR3 loop reads CASNSGRRTDTQYF. CDR3 in DNA: TGTGCCAGTAATAGCGGGAGGCGAACAGATACGCAGTATTTT.

There are a few counts of this clone. The CDR3 region is CASSLDRGNQPQHF. CDR3 nucleotides: TGTGCCAGCAGTTTAGACAGGGGCAATCAGCCCCAGCATTTT. The V call is TRBV28, the J call TRBJ1-5; 7 bases agree with TRBD1. From germline, CDR1 is MDHEN and CDR2 SYDVKM. CDR3 length equals 14 residues. V lost 2 bases and J lost 2; bases outside the gene matches: 0.